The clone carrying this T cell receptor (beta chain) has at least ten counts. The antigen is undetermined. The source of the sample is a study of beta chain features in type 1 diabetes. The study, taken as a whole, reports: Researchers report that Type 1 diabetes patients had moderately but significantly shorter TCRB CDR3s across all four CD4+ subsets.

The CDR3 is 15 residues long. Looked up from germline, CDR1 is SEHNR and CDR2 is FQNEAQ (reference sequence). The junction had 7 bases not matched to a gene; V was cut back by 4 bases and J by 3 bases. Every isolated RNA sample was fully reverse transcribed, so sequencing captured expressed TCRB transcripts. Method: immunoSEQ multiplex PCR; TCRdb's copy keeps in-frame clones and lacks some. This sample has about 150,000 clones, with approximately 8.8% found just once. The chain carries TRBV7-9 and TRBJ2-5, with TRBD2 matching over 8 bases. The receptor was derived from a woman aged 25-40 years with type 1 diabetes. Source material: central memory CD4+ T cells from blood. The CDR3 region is CASSSAGGVEETQYF. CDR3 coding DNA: TGTGCCAGCAGCTCCGCGGGGGGCGTGGAAGAGACCCAGTACTTC.